The T cell receptor (beta chain) under discussion was sequenced for a study of blood T cell repertoires in COVID-19. Overall study: Acute and convalescent COVID-19 specimens originated in the United States, Italy and Spain. The cDNA or gDNA used as material had been derived from T cells, B-cell-depleted T cells, or PBMCs.

Some clones are missing from TCRdb's copy, which holds only in-frame ones; the method was immunoSEQ multiplex PCR. The profile shows some 190,000 clones, more than 75% of them singletons. This CDR3 contains 14 residues. The V end was cut by 2 bases, the J end by 6 bases, with 13 bases between. Germline V gives CDR1 GTSNPN, CDR2 SVGIG (reference sequence). The TCR was taken from a woman in her forties or fifties with active or convalescent COVID-19. The gene calls are TRBV30 and TRBJ1-4; D is unclear. Sequences were obtained from peripheral blood. As DNA, the CDR3 is TGTGCCTGGAGTCAAAGGAGAGGGTATGAAAAACTGTTTTTT. This sequence encodes CAWSQRRGYEKLFF.